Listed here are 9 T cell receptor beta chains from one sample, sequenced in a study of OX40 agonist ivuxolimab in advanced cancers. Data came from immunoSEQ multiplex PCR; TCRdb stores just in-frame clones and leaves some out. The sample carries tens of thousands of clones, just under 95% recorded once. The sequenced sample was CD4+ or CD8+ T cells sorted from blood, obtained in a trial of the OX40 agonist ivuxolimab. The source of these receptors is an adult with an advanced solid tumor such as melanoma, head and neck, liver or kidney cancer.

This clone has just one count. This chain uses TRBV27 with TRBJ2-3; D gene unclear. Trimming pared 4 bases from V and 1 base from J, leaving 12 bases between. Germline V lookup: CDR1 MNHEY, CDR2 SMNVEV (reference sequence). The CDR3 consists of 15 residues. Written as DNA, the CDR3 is TGTGCCAGCAGTTCCCTGGTATCGGGCACAGATACGCAGTATTTT. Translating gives CASSSLVSGTDTQYF.

The CDR3 loop is CASSQSQGAGEQYF. CDR3 bases: TGTGCCAGCAGCCAGTCGCAGGGGGCAGGCGAGCAGTACTTC. V is TRBV5-4 and J is TRBJ2-7; TRBD1 agrees at 8 bases. The ends lost 4 bases at V and 6 bases at J; junction bases unmatched: 9. This CDR3 has 14 residues. The germline CDR1 and CDR2 sequences are SGHNT and YYREEE (reference sequence).

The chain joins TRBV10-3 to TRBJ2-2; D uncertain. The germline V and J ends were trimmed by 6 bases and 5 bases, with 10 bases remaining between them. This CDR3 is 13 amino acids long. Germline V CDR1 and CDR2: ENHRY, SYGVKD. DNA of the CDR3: TGTGCCATCAGGGACGCCCCGACCGGGGAGCTGTTTTTT. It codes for CAIRDAPTGELFF.

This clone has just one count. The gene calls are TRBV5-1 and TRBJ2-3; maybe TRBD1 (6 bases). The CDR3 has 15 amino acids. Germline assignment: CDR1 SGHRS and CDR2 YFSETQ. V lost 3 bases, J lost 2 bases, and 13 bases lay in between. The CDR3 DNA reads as TGCGCCAGCAGCTCCCTGACAGGAGACACAGATACGCAGTATTTT. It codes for CASSSLTGDTDTQYF. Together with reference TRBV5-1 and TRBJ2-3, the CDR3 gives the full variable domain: KAGVTQTPRYLIKTRGQQVTLSCSPISGHRSVSWYQQTPGQGLQFLFEYFSETQRNKGNFPGRFSGRQFSNSRSEMNVSTLELGDSALYLCASSSLTGDTDTQYFGPGTRLTVL.

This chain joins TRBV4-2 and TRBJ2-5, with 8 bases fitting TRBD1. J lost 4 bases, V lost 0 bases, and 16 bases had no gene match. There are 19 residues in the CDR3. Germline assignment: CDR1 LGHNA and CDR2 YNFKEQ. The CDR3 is CASSQDWGRGTGSRETQYF. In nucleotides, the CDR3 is TGTGCCAGCAGCCAAGATTGGGGCCGCGGGACAGGATCACGAGAGACCCAGTACTTC.

The CDR3 nucleotides read TGTGCCACCGATACTGGGGTTGAAGAAAAACTGTTTTTT. The encoded protein is CATDTGVEEKLFF. The genes are TRBV7-9 and TRBJ1-4; D remains unclear. The germline CDR1 and CDR2 sequences are SEHNR and FQNEAQ (reference sequence). Trimming took off 10 bases at V and 8 bases at J, with 17 bases between the two ends. The length of the CDR3 is 13 residues.

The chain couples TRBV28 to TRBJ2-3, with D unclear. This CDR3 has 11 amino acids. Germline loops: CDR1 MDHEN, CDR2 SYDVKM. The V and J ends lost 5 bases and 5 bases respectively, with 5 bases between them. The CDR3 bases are TGTGCCAGCAGTGGCCGAGATACGCAGTATTTT. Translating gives CASSGRDTQYF.

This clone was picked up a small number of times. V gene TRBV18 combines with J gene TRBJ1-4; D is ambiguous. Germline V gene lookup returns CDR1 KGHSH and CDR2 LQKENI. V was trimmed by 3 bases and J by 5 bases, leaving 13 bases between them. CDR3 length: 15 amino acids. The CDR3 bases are TGTGCCAGCTCACCCCGGCCAGCCTTAAATGAAAAACTGTTTTTT. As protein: CASSPRPALNEKLFF. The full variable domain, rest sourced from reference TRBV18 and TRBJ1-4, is NAGVMQNPRHLVRRRGQEARLRCSPMKGHSHVYWYRQLPEEGLKFMVYLQKENIIDESGMPKERFSAEFPKEGPSILRIQQVVRGDSAAYFCASSPRPALNEKLFFGSGTQLSVL.

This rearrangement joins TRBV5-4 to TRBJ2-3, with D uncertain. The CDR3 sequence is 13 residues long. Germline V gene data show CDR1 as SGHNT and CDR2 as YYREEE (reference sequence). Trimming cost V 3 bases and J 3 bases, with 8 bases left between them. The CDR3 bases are TGTGCCAGCAGCTCGAAAATGACAGATACGCAGTATTTT. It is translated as CASSSKMTDTQYF.